This passage covers 15 T cell receptor beta chains from one sample sequenced in a study of blood T cell repertoires in COVID-19. The assay was immunoSEQ multiplex PCR, and TCRdb's table has in-frame clones only and misses some. This table holds roughly 140,000 clones, approximately 79% found once. Sequenced sample: PBMCs or T cells enriched from blood (not recorded which). All receptors derive from a man aged 45-65 years who had recovered from COVID-19.

This rearrangement joins TRBV11-3 to TRBJ2-3, with D hard to call. Between the trimmed V and J ends, which lost 1 base and 4 bases, there was a span of 15 bases. CDR3 length equals 16 residues. Germline V gene data show CDR1 as SGHNT and CDR2 as YENEEA. CDR3 in DNA: TGTGCCAGCAGCTTAGGCTTGCGGCCAACGGCAGATACGCAGTATTTT. Protein sequence: CASSLGLRPTADTQYF. Combining the CDR3 with reference TRBV11-3 and TRBJ2-3 gives the whole variable domain EAGVVQSPRYKIIEKKQPVAFWCNPISGHNTLYWYLQNLGQGPELLIRYENEEAVDDSQLPKDRFSAERLKGVDSTLKIQPAELGDSAVYLCASSLGLRPTADTQYFGPGTRLTVL.

This sequence joins TRBV6-6 and TRBJ1-4; weak D call: TRBD1 (6 bases). This CDR3 is 14 amino acids long. The V gene's germline CDR1 is MNHNY and CDR2 SVGAGI (reference sequence). Deletions cut 2 bases from V and 8 bases from J, with 12 bases between. CDR3 DNA sequence: TGTGCCAGCAGTTACCCGGGGGGCGGGGAAAAACTGTTTTTT. Translation: CASSYPGGGEKLFF.

This chain joins TRBV9 and TRBJ1-1, with 7 nucleotides matching TRBD1. The CDR3 length is 14 residues. CDR1 SGDLS and CDR2 YYNGEE come from the germline V gene. Trimming removed 2 bases from V and 7 bases from J; junction bases left unmatched: 8. CDR3: CASSVTGVSDEAFF. For the CDR3, the DNA is TGTGCCAGCAGCGTTACAGGGGTGAGTGATGAAGCTTTCTTT.

This clone was seen once. The chain has TRBV2 and TRBJ2-1; D is possibly TRBD2 (5 bases). Trimming took off 6 bases at V and 8 bases at J, with 17 bases between the two ends. CDR3 length: 14 amino acids. CDR1 is SNHLY, CDR2 FYNNEI, per germline. The DNA of the CDR3 is TGTGCCAGCAGCTCCCTCACCCCGCGGGATGAGCAGTTCTTC. Translation gives CASSSLTPRDEQFF.

V usage is TRBV5-1 and J usage is TRBJ1-3; D is unresolved. The germline gives CDR1 SGHRS, CDR2 YFSETQ. The CDR3 covers 15 residues. The V end lost 0 bases, the J end lost 0 bases, and 7 bases lay between the germline ends. CDR3 sequence reads: CASSLEQTSGNTIYF. CDR3 coding DNA: TGCGCCAGCAGCTTGGAACAGACCTCTGGAAACACCATATATTTT.

J is TRBJ2-7 and V is TRBV10-3; 8 bases match TRBD1. Germline assignment: CDR1 ENHRY and CDR2 SYGVKD. With V trimmed by 7 bases and J by 1 base, 3 bases remained unmatched. CDR3 length: 13 amino acids. CDR3 in amino acids: CAINRDRSYEQYF. The DNA of the CDR3 is TGTGCCATCAACCGGGACAGGTCCTACGAGCAGTACTTC.

V is TRBV14 and J is TRBJ1-6; a weak D match, TRBD1 (6 bases). This CDR3 spans 16 amino acids. Germline-derived CDR1 and CDR2 are SGHDN and FVKESK. Trimming removed 0 bases from V and 4 bases from J, with 10 bases in between. The CDR3 nucleotides are TGTGCCAGCAGCCAAGATCAGGACAGATATAATTCACCCCTCCACTTT. It translates to CASSQDQDRYNSPLHF.

DNA for the CDR3: TGTGCCAGCAGCTTCAGCGGGGCTAGCACAGATACGCAGTATTTT. This encodes CASSFSGASTDTQYF. The V and J genes are TRBV5-6 and TRBJ2-3, with 7 bases that match TRBD2. The CDR3 covers 15 residues. The V gene's germline CDR1 is SGHDT and CDR2 YYEEEE. J lost 0 bases, V lost 2 bases, and 3 bases had no gene match.

The genes are TRBV11-3 and TRBJ2-3; 10 nucleotides match TRBD2. The CDR3 contains 16 residues. Losses at the gene ends were 4 bases for V and 4 bases for J; bases not matched to a gene: 8. The germline CDR1 and CDR2 sequences are SGHNT and YENEEA. CDR3 nucleotides: TGTGCCAGCAGCTCGCTAGCGGGGGCCTCCCCAGATACGCAGTATTTT. Translated, it gives CASSSLAGASPDTQYF.

V gene TRBV4-1 combines with J gene TRBJ2-1; 7 nucleotides align to TRBD2. Unmatched junction bases numbered 13, after V lost 0 bases and J lost 2 bases. Germline V gives CDR1 MGHRA, CDR2 YSYEKL. This CDR3 is built from 19 residues. As DNA, the CDR3 is TGCGCCAGCAGCCAAGATTTAATAATTCGGGGGGTGACCTACAATGAGCAGTTCTTC. Its protein is CASSQDLIIRGVTYNEQFF.

Only a few counts were recorded for this clone. The CDR3 is CASSRLAGRDNEQFF. The CDR3 DNA is TGTGCCAGCAGCCGACTAGCGGGGAGAGACAATGAGCAGTTCTTC. J is TRBJ2-1 and V is TRBV3-1 (or the pseudogene TRBV3-2); 11 bases line up with TRBD2. Germline values: CDR1 LGHDT, CDR2 YNNKEL (reference sequence). V was pared by 4 bases and J by 5 bases, with 4 bases of the junction left unmatched. This CDR3 spans 15 amino acids.

This clone was seen a few times. The chain links TRBV3-1 (or the pseudogene TRBV3-2) to TRBJ1-6; a possible D gene is TRBD1 (6 bases). Per the germline V gene, CDR1 is LGHDT and CDR2 is YNNKEL (reference sequence). The CDR3 contains 14 residues. The V end lost 3 bases, the J end lost 7 bases, and 10 bases lay between the germline ends. CDR3 amino acids: CASSQSGANSPLHF. The CDR3 region has the DNA TGTGCCAGCAGCCAGTCAGGGGCGAATTCACCCCTCCACTTT.

V is TRBV4-1 and J is TRBJ1-2; no clear D gene. Germline assignment: CDR1 MGHRA and CDR2 YSYEKL. The germline V and J ends were trimmed by 0 bases and 4 bases, with 12 bases remaining between them. The CDR3 extends over 15 amino acids. The CDR3 DNA reads as TGCGCCAGCAGCCAAGAGAGGCAGTATGCCTATGGCTACACCTTC. Its protein product is CASSQERQYAYGYTF.

To note about this clone: This may stem from a read error, because a much larger clone lies one nucleotide away. The chain carries TRBV2 and TRBJ1-3, with 7 bases identical to TRBD1. This CDR3 spans 14 amino acids. Germline V gene sequence: CDR1 SNHLY, CDR2 FYNNEI. The CDR3 DNA reads TGTGTCAGCAACCGACAGGGCCCAGGAAACACCATATATTTT. Translating gives CVSNRQGPGNTIYF.

The chain recombines TRBV12-2 with TRBJ2-1; whether TRBD1, the table's D call, matches the DNA was not checked. TRBV12-2 is flagged as a pseudogene. The CDR3 sequence is 15 residues long. CDR3 protein: CASRFTGAHGGEQFF. For the CDR3, the DNA is TGTGCAAGTCGCTTTACAGGGGCCCACGGCGGTGAGCAGTTCTTC.